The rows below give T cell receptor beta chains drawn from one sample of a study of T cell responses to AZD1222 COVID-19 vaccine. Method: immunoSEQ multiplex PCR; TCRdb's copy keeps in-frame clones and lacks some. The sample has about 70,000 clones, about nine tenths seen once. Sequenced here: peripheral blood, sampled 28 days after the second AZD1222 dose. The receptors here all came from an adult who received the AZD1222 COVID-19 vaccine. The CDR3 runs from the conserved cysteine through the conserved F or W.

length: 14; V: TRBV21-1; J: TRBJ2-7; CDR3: CASSNGNYGNEQYF
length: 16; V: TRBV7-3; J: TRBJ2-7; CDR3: CASSPSGQGASYEQYF
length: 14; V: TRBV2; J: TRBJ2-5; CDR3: CASGSWGHQETQYF
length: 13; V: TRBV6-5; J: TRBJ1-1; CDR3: CASRRDSDTEAFF
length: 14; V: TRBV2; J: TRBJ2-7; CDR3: CASSGLFLGERQYF
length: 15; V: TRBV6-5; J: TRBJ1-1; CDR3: CASSYSGDGNTEAFF
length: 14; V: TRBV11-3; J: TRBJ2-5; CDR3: CASSPRTSEETQYF
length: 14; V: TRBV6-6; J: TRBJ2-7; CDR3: CASSSPPDSYEQYF
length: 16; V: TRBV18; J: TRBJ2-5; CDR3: CASSPPQRGNKETQYF
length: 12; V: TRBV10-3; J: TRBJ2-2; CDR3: CAISGLTGELFF
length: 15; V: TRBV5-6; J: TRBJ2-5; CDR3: CASSLYRVTQETQYF
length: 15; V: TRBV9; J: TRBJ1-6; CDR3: CASSAGQGQNSPLHF
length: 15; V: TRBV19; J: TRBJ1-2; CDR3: CASSPPGTGEYGYTF
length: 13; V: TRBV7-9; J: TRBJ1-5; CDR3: CASTPQGNQPQHF
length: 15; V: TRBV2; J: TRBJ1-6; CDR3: CASSERGYNNSPLHF
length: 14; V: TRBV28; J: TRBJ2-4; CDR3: CASSLRVAKNIQYF
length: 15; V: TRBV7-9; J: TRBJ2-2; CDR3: CASSLATSNTGELFF
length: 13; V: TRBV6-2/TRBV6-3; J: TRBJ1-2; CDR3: CASSYREIYGYTF
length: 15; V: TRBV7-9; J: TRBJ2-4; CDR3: CASSAAAEGKNIQYF
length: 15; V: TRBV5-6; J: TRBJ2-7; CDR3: CASSFIGLNVYEQYF
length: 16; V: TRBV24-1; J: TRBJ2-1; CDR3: CATSGVDTISYNEQFF
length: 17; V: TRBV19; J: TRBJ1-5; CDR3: CASSMVTEGVRSQPQHF
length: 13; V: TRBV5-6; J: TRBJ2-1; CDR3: CASSLGTSPEQFF
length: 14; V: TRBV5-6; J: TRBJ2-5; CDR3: CASSRGTAVETQYF
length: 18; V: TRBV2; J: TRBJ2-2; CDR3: CASSEALIGLLLTGELFF
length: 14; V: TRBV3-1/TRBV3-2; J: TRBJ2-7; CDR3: CASSISGRSYEQYF
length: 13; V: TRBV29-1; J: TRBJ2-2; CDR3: CSVVSGFTGELFF
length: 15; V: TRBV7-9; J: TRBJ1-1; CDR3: CASSRQGLMNTEAFF
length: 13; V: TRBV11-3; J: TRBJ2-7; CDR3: CASSLARLFEQYF
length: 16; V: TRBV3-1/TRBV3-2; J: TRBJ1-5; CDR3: CASSHSGTFSNQPQHF
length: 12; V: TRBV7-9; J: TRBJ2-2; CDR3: CASSLDTGELFF
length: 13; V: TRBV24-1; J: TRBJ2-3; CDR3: CATSDWSGDTQYF
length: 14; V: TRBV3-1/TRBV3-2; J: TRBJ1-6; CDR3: CASSLTGAHSPLHF
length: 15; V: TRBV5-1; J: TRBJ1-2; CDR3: CASSSGPDRGYGYTF
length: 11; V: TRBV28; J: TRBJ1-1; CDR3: CASSPRTEAFF
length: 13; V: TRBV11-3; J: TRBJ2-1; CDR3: CASRPNWGNEQFF
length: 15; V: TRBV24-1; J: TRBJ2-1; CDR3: CATSGSRDSYNEQFF
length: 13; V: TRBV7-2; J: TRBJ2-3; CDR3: CASSGLSPNTQYF
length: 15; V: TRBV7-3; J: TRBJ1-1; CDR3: CASSLGTGMNTEAFF
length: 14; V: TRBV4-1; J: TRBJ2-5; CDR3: CASSKGQKVETQYF
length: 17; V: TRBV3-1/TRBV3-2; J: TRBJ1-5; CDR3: CASSARWAGNSNQPQHF
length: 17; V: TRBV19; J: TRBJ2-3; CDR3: CASSPWGLAESTDTQYF
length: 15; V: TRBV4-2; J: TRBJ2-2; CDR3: CASSPQGVNTGELFF
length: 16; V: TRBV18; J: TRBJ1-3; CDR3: CASSPLDVSSGNTIYF
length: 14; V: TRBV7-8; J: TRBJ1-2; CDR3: CASSPAPTGGGYTF
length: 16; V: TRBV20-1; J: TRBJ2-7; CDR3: CSASELAGETFHEQYF
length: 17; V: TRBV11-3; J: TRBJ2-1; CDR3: CASSLGLRLAGLDEQFF
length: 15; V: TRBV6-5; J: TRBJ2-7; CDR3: CASILSLGSVYEQYF
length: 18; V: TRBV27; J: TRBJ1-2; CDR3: CASSSLTFQEDRNYGYTF
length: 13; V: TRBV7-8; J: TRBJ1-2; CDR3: CASSARVRGGYTF
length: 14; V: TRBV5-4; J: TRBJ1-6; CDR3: CASSLGGDNSPLHF
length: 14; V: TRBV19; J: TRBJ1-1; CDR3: CASSIEAWGGEAFF
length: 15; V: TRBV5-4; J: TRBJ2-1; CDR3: CASSFGTSGPQEQFF
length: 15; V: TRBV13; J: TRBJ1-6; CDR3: CASSLNQGGISPLHF
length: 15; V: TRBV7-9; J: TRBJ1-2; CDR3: CASSLVAFSNYGYTF
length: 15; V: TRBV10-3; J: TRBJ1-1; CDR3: CAISGVDRGNSEAFF
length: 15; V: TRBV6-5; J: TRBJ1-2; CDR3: CASSYPSGQGVGYTF
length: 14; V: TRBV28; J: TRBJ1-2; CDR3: CASSTPDTFYGYTF
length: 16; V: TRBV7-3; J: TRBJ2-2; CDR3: CASSLYAGGHTGELFF